The 17 T cell receptor beta chains listed next were all sequenced from one sample in a study of technical replicates of blood from a handful of donors. Data came from immunoSEQ multiplex PCR; TCRdb stores just in-frame clones and leaves some out. The sample has 45,000 to 55,000 clones, approximately 95% seen once; the top ten hold approximately 0.4%. The sequencing input was T cells isolated from PBMCs. The receptors come from a human donor in good health.

A note on this clone: Compared with germline, one end of the junction differs, possibly owing to a read error. The V call is TRBV7-7, the J call TRBJ2-2; tentatively, D is TRBD2 (5 bases). Germline V gives CDR1 SSHAT, CDR2 FNYEAQ (reference sequence). The CDR3 sequence is 13 residues long. CDR3 sequence: CASSLGGGGELFF. In DNA, the CDR3 is TGTGCTAGCAGCTTAGGAGGAGGCGGGGAGCTGTTTTTT.

This clone has just one count. This sequence joins TRBV28 and TRBJ2-6, with D unresolved. CDR1 and CDR2 (germline): MDHEN, SYDVKM. This CDR3 contains 14 residues. Trimming pared 3 bases from V and 0 bases from J, leaving 3 bases between. CDR3 nucleotide sequence: TGTGCCAGCAGTTTCAGCTCTGGGGCCAACGTCCTGACTTTC. This gives the protein CASSFSSGANVLTF.

The rearrangement links TRBV14 to TRBJ2-5; 13 bases are shared with TRBD2. Looked up from germline, CDR1 is SGHDN and CDR2 is FVKESK. CDR3 length equals 18 residues. V dropped 2 bases and J dropped 2; count of bases not matched to a gene: 8. CDR3 loop: CASSQLLAGGPRQETQYF. The CDR3 DNA reads as TGTGCCAGCAGCCAATTACTAGCGGGAGGGCCCCGTCAAGAGACCCAGTACTTC. The variable domain in full, completed from reference TRBV14 and TRBJ2-5, reads EAGVTQFPSHSVIEKGQTVTLRCDPISGHDNLYWYRRVMGKEIKFLLHFVKESKQDESGMPNNRFLAERTGGTYSTLKVQPAELEDSGVYFCASSQLLAGGPRQETQYFGPGTRLLVL.

The rearrangement links TRBV9 to TRBJ2-7; D unresolved. The CDR3 totals 16 residues. Looked up from germline, CDR1 is SGDLS and CDR2 is YYNGEE. V lost 0 bases and J lost 1, with 14 bases in between. The CDR3: CASSVGGSFSSYEQYF. For the CDR3, the DNA is TGTGCCAGCAGCGTAGGAGGTTCTTTTTCTTCCTACGAGCAGTACTTC.

This clone came up once. The CDR3 loop reads CASRGAAADTQYF. CDR3 nucleotide sequence: TGTGCCTCCAGGGGGGCGGCGGCAGATACGCAGTATTTT. The chain recombines TRBV9 with TRBJ2-3, with D possibly TRBD1 on 7 matching bases. Per the germline V gene, CDR1 is SGDLS and CDR2 is YYNGEE. The CDR3 has 13 residues. V dropped 10 bases and J dropped 4 bases, with 16 bases sitting between them.

This chain connects TRBV29-1 to TRBJ1-4; D remains ambiguous. V shed 4 bases and J shed 5 bases, with 8 bases lying between them. Per the germline V gene, CDR1 is SQVTM and CDR2 is ANQGSEA. This CDR3 has 12 amino acids. The CDR3 sequence: CSVGAANEKLFF. In nucleotides, the CDR3 is TGCAGCGTTGGGGCCGCGAATGAAAAACTGTTTTTT.

The chain couples TRBV6-5 to TRBJ1-2; a weak D match, TRBD1 (5 bases). The CDR3 totals 14 residues. The V gene lost 7 bases and the J gene lost 6 bases, with 18 bases spanning the gap. In germline, CDR1 is MNHEY, CDR2 SVGAGI. The CDR3 sequence is CASTQHGSGDGYTF. The CDR3 DNA follows: TGTGCCAGCACTCAACACGGCTCGGGGGATGGCTACACCTTC.

The chain recombines TRBV9 with TRBJ2-2; 7 bases map to TRBD2. The CDR3 runs to 16 residues. Germline values: CDR1 SGDLS, CDR2 YYNGEE. V dropped 4 bases and J dropped 1; count of bases not matched to a gene: 7. CDR3 sequence reads: CASSTQLAMNTGELFF. In DNA, the CDR3 is TGTGCCAGCAGCACTCAACTAGCGATGAACACCGGGGAGCTGTTTTTT.

The V call is TRBV6-5, the J call TRBJ2-1, with TRBD2 as a possible D gene (7 bases). Germline CDR1 is MNHEY and CDR2 is SVGAGI. V gave up 0 bases and J gave up 7 bases, with 10 bases separating them. The length of the CDR3 is 14 residues. The CDR3 loop is CASSYSGGLNEQFF. The CDR3 nucleotides are TGTGCCAGCAGTTACTCGGGGGGGCTTAATGAGCAGTTCTTC.

The J gene is TRBJ1-4, the V gene TRBV6-6, with unresolved D. The CDR3 spans 13 residues. The germline CDR1 and CDR2 sequences are MNHNY and SVGAGI (reference sequence). Trimming cost V 2 bases and J 5 bases, with 6 bases left between them. CDR3 bases: TGTGCCAGCAGTTACGGTGGCAATGAAAAACTGTTTTTT. It codes for CASSYGGNEKLFF.

The rearrangement uses TRBV19 and TRBJ1-1; 7 nucleotides line up with TRBD1. The V segment lost 3 bases and the J segment 2 bases; nucleotides outside the gene matches: 9. CDR1 LNHDA and CDR2 SQIVND come from the germline V gene (reference sequence). This CDR3 has 16 residues. The CDR3 reads CASSIYVRGLNTEAFF. The DNA of the CDR3 is TGTGCCAGTAGTATTTATGTCAGGGGGTTAAACACTGAAGCTTTCTTT.

The chain couples TRBV5-1 to TRBJ2-1; weak D call: TRBD2 (5 bases). The CDR3 sequence is 15 residues long. Per the germline V gene, CDR1 is SGHRS and CDR2 is YFSETQ. V lost 3 bases to trimming and J lost 5 bases, with 15 bases between them. CDR3 region: CASSYRDLSDNEQFF. For the CDR3, the DNA is TGCGCCAGCAGCTACCGGGATCTATCGGACAATGAGCAGTTCTTC.

J is TRBJ2-2 and V is TRBV28; 10 bases line up with TRBD2. Germline loops: CDR1 MDHEN, CDR2 SYDVKM. The CDR3 runs to 13 residues. Trimming took 5 bases from V and 9 from J; bases not matched to a gene: 3. The CDR3 region has the DNA TGTGCCAGCAGTCCTAGCGGGAGTCGGGAGCTGTTTTTT. The encoded protein is CASSPSGSRELFF.

The chain is built from TRBV29-1 and TRBJ2-3; D gene unclear. The CDR3 contains 11 residues. V dropped 6 bases and J dropped 8 bases, with 12 bases sitting between them. Germline assignment: CDR1 SQVTM and CDR2 ANQGSEA. The CDR3 sequence: CSVSAGGTQYF. The CDR3 DNA reads TGCAGCGTATCCGCAGGTGGTACGCAGTATTTT.

This sequence joins TRBV9 and TRBJ1-5; D not certain. This CDR3 comprises 15 residues. V was clipped by 0 bases and J by 0 bases, with 7 bases between them. Germline-derived CDR1 and CDR2 are SGDLS and YYNGEE. CDR3 coding DNA: TGTGCCAGCAGCGTAGGAGGGAGTAGCAATCAGCCCCAGCATTTT. This gives the protein CASSVGGSSNQPQHF.

The gene calls are TRBV18 and TRBJ2-1, with D possibly being TRBD2 (6 bases). V was pared by 1 base and J by 3 bases, with 10 bases between. The CDR3 has 15 residues. Germline V CDR1 and CDR2: KGHSH, LQKENI. The CDR3 sequence: CASSPLAVIYNEQFF. For the CDR3, the DNA is TGTGCCAGCTCACCACTAGCGGTAATCTACAATGAGCAGTTCTTC.

The V gene is TRBV27, the J gene TRBJ1-1, with D maybe TRBD1 (6 bases). From germline, CDR1 is MNHEY and CDR2 SMNVEV (reference sequence). The CDR3 spans 14 residues. Trimming took 5 bases from V and 8 from J, leaving 18 bases between them. For the CDR3, the DNA is TGTGCCAGCAGTATTCGACCCAGTGGGGGCGAAGCTTTCTTT. This codes for CASSIRPSGGEAFF.